This TCR beta chain emerged from a study of blood T cell repertoires in COVID-19. In the authors' workflow: Estimates of nucleated cell counts were drawn from the amplification of reference gene primers. The repertoire was sequenced with immunoSEQ multiplex PCR; TCRdb's copy has only in-frame clones and lacks some. For V, J and clone size, that table is used; D and trimming come from the DNA. The sample lists some 70,000 clones, roughly 88% occurring once. It was during active infection that Seattle patients were enrolled and then longitudinally followed. V was cut by 5 bases and J by 0 bases, with 18 bases left in between. CDR3 size: 17 residues. Per germline, CDR1 SGHRS and CDR2 YFSETQ.

The sequence derives from a woman between 55 and 75 years old with COVID-19, enrolled during active disease. The V gene is TRBV5-1, the J gene TRBJ2-1, with D possibly being TRBD1 (6 bases). Sequences were obtained from peripheral blood. The CDR3 DNA is TGCGCCAGCAGTGTGGCAGGGGAGAGGACCTCCTACAATGAGCAGTTCTTC. This codes for CASSVAGERTSYNEQFF.